These T cell receptor beta chains were read from a single sample in a study of T cell responses to AZD1222 COVID-19 vaccine. Using immunoSEQ multiplex PCR, the repertoire was profiled, and TCRdb retains in-frame clones only, with some absent. The sample has about 97,000 clones, 85% to 90% seen once. The sequences come from peripheral blood, collected on day 0 of AZD1222 vaccination. These receptors were collected from an adult in good health. Both conserved end residues are part of each CDR3. A D gene is named only where the DNA matches it firmly. The listing skips clone size in some rows; elsewhere it reads once, few, many or a size class.

-	TRBV6-5	TRBJ1-2	-	TGTGCCAGCAGTTACTCCGGCAGGGGCTATGGCTACACCTTC	CASSYSGRGYGYTF
-	TRBV18	TRBJ2-1	TRBD1	TGTGCCAGCTCACGCCTCCCAGACAGGGGCTATGAGCAGTTCTTC	CASSRLPDRGYEQFF
once	TRBV6-4	TRBJ2-2	TRBD1	TGTGCCAGCAGAAGGACAGGGGGAGACACCGGGGAGCTGTTTTTT	CASRRTGGDTGELFF
-	TRBV6-5	TRBJ1-2	-	TGTGCCAGCAGTTACTCAGGGGATCGCTATGGCTACACCTTC	CASSYSGDRYGYTF
-	TRBV7-9	TRBJ1-3	TRBD1	TGTGCCAGCAGCCGGGACAGCTTCTCTGGAAACACCATATATTTT	CASSRDSFSGNTIYF
-	TRBV7-2	TRBJ1-5	-	TGTGCCAGCAGCTTAGATAGCAGGGGTTCCCAGCCCCAGCATTTT	CASSLDSRGSQPQHF
-	TRBV18	TRBJ1-3	TRBD1	TGTGCCAGCTCACCACCGGGACAGGGGAAATACACCATATATTTT	CASSPPGQGKYTIYF
-	TRBV11-3	TRBJ2-5	-	TGTGCCAGCAGCTTTGGGGTGGGGAGTGAGACCCAGTACTTC	CASSFGVGSETQYF
once	TRBV5-6	TRBJ2-5	TRBD1	TGTGCCAGCAGCAAGGGGACAGAAGAGACCCAGTACTTC	CASSKGTEETQYF
-	TRBV3-1/TRBV3-2	TRBJ1-6	-	TGTGCCAGCAGCCAAGATGGGGGGGCGGGTGCACCCCTCCACTTT	CASSQDGGAGAPLHF
-	TRBV15	TRBJ1-2	TRBD1	TGTGCCACCAGCAGAGGACAGGGGAACTATGGCTACACCTTC	CATSRGQGNYGYTF
once	TRBV5-1	TRBJ1-4	-	TGCGCCAGCAGCTTGGGGTCAGCAACTAATGAAAAACTGTTTTTT	CASSLGSATNEKLFF
-	TRBV9	TRBJ1-2	TRBD1	TGTGCCAGCAGCGTAGAGGGGACAGGGAGGAACCATGGCTACACCTTC	CASSVEGTGRNHGYTF
-	TRBV5-5	TRBJ2-2	TRBD1	TGTGCCAGCAGCTGGGGGACAGGGTTCGCCGGGGAGCTGTTTTTT	CASSWGTGFAGELFF
-	TRBV5-1	TRBJ2-1	-	TGCGCCAGCAGCCCGGACACTTCTGGGTACAATGAGCAGTTCTTC	CASSPDTSGYNEQFF
-	TRBV11-2	TRBJ2-7	TRBD1	TGTGCCAGCAGCTTAGTCGGGGACAGGGTCTGGGAGCAGTACTTC	CASSLVGDRVWEQYF
-	TRBV7-8	TRBJ2-1	TRBD2	TGTGCCAGCAGCTTAGTAACGGGAGGGGAGCAGTTCTTC	CASSLVTGGEQFF
-	TRBV9	TRBJ2-7	-	TGTGCCAGCAGCGGAGGCGTCCGCGGGAAGCAGTACTTC	CASSGGVRGKQYF
once	TRBV5-1	TRBJ2-7	-	TGCGCCAGCAGCCGGGACGCCATCTCCTACGAGCAGTACTTC	CASSRDAISYEQYF
-	TRBV30	TRBJ1-2	TRBD1	TGTGCCTCCAACAGGGGGCACGGCTACACCTTC	CASNRGHGYTF
-	TRBV7-2	TRBJ2-1	TRBD1	TGTGCCAGCAGCCGTATGACAGGGTCCCCATACAATGAGCAGTTCTTC	CASSRMTGSPYNEQFF
-	TRBV9	TRBJ2-2	TRBD2	TGTGCCAGCAGCTCCAGGACTAGTGTAACCGGGGAGCTGTTTTTT	CASSSRTSVTGELFF
-	TRBV27	TRBJ2-3	TRBD1	TGTGCCAGCAGTTTAATGCGGACAGGGACGAGCACAGATACGCAGTATTTT	CASSLMRTGTSTDTQYF
-	TRBV11-1	TRBJ1-1	TRBD1	TGTGCCAGCAGCTCTAGACAGGGAAACACTGAAGCTTTCTTT	CASSSRQGNTEAFF
-	TRBV9	TRBJ2-5	TRBD2	TGTGCCAGCAGCGCCGGGGGGGACCCAACCCAAGAGACCCAGTACTTC	CASSAGGDPTQETQYF
-	TRBV5-1	TRBJ2-1	TRBD2	TGCGCCAGCAGCTTGCAACTAGCGGGATCCGGTGAGCAGTTCTTC	CASSLQLAGSGEQFF
-	TRBV4-1	TRBJ1-1	-	TGCGCCAGCAGCCAAGATCCCAGGGCCGACACTGAAGCTTTCTTT	CASSQDPRADTEAFF
-	TRBV7-9	TRBJ2-1	-	TGTGCCAGCAGCCATCGGCCGGGGAGCTCCTACAATGAGCAGTTCTTC	CASSHRPGSSYNEQFF
few	TRBV6-4	TRBJ1-1	-	TGTGCCAGCAGTGACCGGGGGGCGGAGAGGAACACTGAAGCTTTCTTT	CASSDRGAERNTEAFF
-	TRBV2	TRBJ1-5	-	TGTGCCAGCAGTGAAACCCTAGGGTTTGGGCCCCAGCATTTT	CASSETLGFGPQHF
-	TRBV6-2/TRBV6-3	TRBJ2-5	TRBD2	TGTGCCAGCAGTTACCGCGGGAGGGCTTACCAAGAGACCCAGTACTTC	CASSYRGRAYQETQYF
-	TRBV19	TRBJ1-1	TRBD1	TGTGCCAGTAGTGCCACAGGGGGCGGAGGTAGCACTGAAGCTTTCTTT	CASSATGGGGSTEAFF
-	TRBV7-2	TRBJ1-2	-	TGTGCCAGCAGCACAGCGACACTGGGCTATGGCTACACCTTC	CASSTATLGYGYTF
-	TRBV3-1/TRBV3-2	TRBJ2-1	-	TGTGCCAGCAGCCTTGGACTTTACAATGAGCAGTTCTTC	CASSLGLYNEQFF
-	TRBV19	TRBJ2-7	-	TGTGCCAGTAGTACCTACGGGGGTCACGAGCAGTACTTC	CASSTYGGHEQYF
-	TRBV9	TRBJ1-4	-	TGTGCCAGCAGCGCGGGCGCAACTAATGAAAAACTGTTTTTT	CASSAGATNEKLFF
-	TRBV4-1	TRBJ1-2	-	TGCGCCAGCAGCCAAGAGGAGGGTAGGAACTATGGCTACACCTTC	CASSQEEGRNYGYTF
-	TRBV5-6	TRBJ2-2	-	TGTGCCAGCAGCTTCGGGGGGAACACCGGGGAGCTGTTTTTT	CASSFGGNTGELFF